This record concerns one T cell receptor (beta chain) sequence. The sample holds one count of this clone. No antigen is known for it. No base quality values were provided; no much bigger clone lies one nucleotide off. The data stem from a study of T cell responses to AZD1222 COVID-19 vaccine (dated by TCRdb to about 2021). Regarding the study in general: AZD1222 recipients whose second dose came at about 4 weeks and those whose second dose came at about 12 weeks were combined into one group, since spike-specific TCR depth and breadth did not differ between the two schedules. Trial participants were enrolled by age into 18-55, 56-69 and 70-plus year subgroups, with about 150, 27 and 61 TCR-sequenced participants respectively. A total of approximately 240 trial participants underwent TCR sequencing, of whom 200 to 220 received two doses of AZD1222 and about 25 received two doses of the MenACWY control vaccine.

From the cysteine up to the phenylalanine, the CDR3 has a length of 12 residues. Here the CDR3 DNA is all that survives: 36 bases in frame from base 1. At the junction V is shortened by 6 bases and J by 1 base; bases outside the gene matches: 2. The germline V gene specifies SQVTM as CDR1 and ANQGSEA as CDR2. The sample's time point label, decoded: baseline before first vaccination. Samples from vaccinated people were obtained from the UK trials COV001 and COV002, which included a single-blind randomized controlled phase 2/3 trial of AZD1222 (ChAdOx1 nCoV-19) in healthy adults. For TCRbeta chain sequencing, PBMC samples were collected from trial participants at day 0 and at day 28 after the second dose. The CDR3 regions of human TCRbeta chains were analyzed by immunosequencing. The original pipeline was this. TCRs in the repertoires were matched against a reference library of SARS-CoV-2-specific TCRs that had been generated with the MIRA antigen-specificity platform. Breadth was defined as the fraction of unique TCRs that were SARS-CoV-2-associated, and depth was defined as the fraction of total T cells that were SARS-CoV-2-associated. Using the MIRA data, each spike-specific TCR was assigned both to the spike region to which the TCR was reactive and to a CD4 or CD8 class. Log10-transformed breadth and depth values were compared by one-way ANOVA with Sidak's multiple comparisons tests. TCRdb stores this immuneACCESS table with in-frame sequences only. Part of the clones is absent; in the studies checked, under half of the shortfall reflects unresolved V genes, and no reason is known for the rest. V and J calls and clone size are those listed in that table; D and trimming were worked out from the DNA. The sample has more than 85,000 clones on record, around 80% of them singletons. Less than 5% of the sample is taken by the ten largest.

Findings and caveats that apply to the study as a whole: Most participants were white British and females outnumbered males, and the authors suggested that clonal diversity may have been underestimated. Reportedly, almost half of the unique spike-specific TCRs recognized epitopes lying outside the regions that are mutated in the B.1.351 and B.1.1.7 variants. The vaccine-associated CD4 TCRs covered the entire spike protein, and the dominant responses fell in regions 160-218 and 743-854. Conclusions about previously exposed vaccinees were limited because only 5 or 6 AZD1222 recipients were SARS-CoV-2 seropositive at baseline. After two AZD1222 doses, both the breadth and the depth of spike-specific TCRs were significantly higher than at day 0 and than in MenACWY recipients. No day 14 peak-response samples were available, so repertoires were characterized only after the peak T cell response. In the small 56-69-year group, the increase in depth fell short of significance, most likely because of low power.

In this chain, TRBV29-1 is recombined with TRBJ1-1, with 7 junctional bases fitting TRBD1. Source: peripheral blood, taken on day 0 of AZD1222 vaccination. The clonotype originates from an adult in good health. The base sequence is TGCAGCGTGGGGACAGCGAACACTGAAGCTTTCTTT. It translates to CSVGTANTEAFF.